The sequence of this TCR beta chain was determined in a study of blood T cell repertoires in COVID-19. About the research overall: In each case, the material was cDNA or gDNA derived from T cells, B-cell-depleted T cells, or PBMCs.

Only in-frame clones appear in the TCRdb table, and some are missing; sequencing was by immunoSEQ multiplex PCR. The sample includes under 300,000 clones, over 75% of them seen just once. The V and J ends lost 4 bases and 4 bases, in that order; junction bases with no gene match: 3. Germline CDR1 LGHDT, CDR2 YNNKEL (reference sequence). CDR3 size: 15 residues. With respect to this clone: This CDR3 is also generated by other DNA sequences in the sample.

Sequenced material: peripheral blood. The sequence came from a man in his thirties or forties who had recovered from COVID-19. The V gene is TRBV3-1 (or the pseudogene TRBV3-2), the J gene TRBJ1-5; 11 bases match TRBD1. CDR3 DNA sequence: TGTGCCAGCAGCCTAGGGACAGGGGGTAATCAGCCCCAGCATTTT. As protein: CASSLGTGGNQPQHF.